The 12 T cell receptor beta chains given below trace back to one sample, sequenced in a study of PD-1 blockade in classical Hodgkin lymphoma. Stated time point: newly diagnosed, previously untreated cHL patient sample. TCRdb's table, derived via immunoSEQ multiplex PCR, lists solely in-frame clones and lacks some. Here the sample spans some 31,000 clones, roughly 94% being singletons. The sequenced sample was peripheral blood mononuclear cells (PBMCs). The receptors were sampled from a human donor with classical Hodgkin lymphoma.

The rearrangement links TRBV28 to TRBJ2-1; 9 positions agree with TRBD2. J was trimmed by 2 bases and V by 4 bases; bases with no gene match: 0. In germline, CDR1 is MDHEN, CDR2 SYDVKM. The CDR3 runs 14 residues. CDR3 protein: CASSSSGTYNEQFF. Here the CDR3 DNA reads TGTGCCAGCAGTTCTAGCGGGACCTACAATGAGCAGTTCTTC.

This chain links TRBV10-3 with TRBJ2-7, with 12 bases identical to TRBD1. The junction had 4 bases not matched to a gene; V was cut back by 6 bases and J by 7 bases. Germline V CDR1 and CDR2: ENHRY, SYGVKD. The CDR3 totals 13 residues. DNA of the CDR3: TGTGCCATCAGGGGGACAGGGGGCGAGGAGCAGTACTTC. Amino acids: CAIRGTGGEEQYF.

This chain connects TRBV7-2 to TRBJ2-7; 9 positions match TRBD2. Germline loops: CDR1 SGHTA, CDR2 FQGNSA. The junction had 13 bases not matched to a gene; V was cut back by 1 base and J by 6 bases. The CDR3 totals 17 residues. Here the CDR3 DNA reads TGTGCCAGCAGCTTAGGTGGCGGGGGGGCTCTGAGTTTCGAGCAGTACTTC. This sequence encodes CASSLGGGGALSFEQYF.

The chain joins TRBV9 to TRBJ2-3, with 9 bases lining up with TRBD2. The CDR3 length is 17 residues. The ends lost 4 bases at V and 4 bases at J; junction bases unmatched: 13. Germline loops: CDR1 SGDLS, CDR2 YYNGEE. The CDR3 DNA reads TGTGCCAGCAGCCCCCGTGGTGGCGGGGGGGCCCCAGATACGCAGTATTTT. Its translation is CASSPRGGGGAPDTQYF.

This chain joins TRBV6-5 and TRBJ2-3; a possible D gene is TRBD1 (6 bases). V lost 2 bases to trimming and J lost 0 bases, with 9 bases between them. Germline CDR1 is MNHEY and CDR2 is SVGAGI. The CDR3 is made up of 15 amino acids. CDR3 loop: CASSYRTESTDTQYF. The CDR3 DNA reads as TGTGCCAGCAGTTACAGGACAGAAAGCACAGATACGCAGTATTTT.

The chain couples TRBV2 to TRBJ1-1, with a tentative D call TRBD1 (5 bases). Germline V lookup: CDR1 SNHLY, CDR2 FYNNEI. The V gene lost 0 bases and the J gene lost 0 bases, with 5 bases spanning the gap. The CDR3 is 14 amino acids. DNA for the CDR3: TGTGCCAGCAGTGAAGCAGGGGTGAACACTGAAGCTTTCTTT. This codes for CASSEAGVNTEAFF.

The chain is built from TRBV10-1 and TRBJ2-5; D call uncertain. CDR1 is WNHNN, CDR2 SYGVQD, per germline (reference sequence). The CDR3 loop spans 11 amino acids. Trimming cost V 3 bases and J 5 bases, with 4 bases left between them. The CDR3 protein is CASSEGETQYF. As DNA, the CDR3 is TGCGCCAGCAGTGAAGGGGAGACCCAGTACTTC.

This clone was found once. This chain joins TRBV15 and TRBJ2-7; D unclear. The CDR3 has 8 residues. CDR1 LNHNV and CDR2 YYDKDF come from the germline V gene (reference sequence). Trimming removed 7 bases from V and 5 bases from J, with 0 bases in between. The CDR3 loop reads CATNEQYF. The DNA for the CDR3 is TGTGCCACCAACGAGCAGTACTTC. Using reference TRBV15 and TRBJ2-7 for the parts outside the CDR3, the full variable domain is DAMVIQNPRYQVTQFGKPVTLSCSQTLNHNVMYWYQQKSSQAPKLLFHYYDKDFNNEADTPDNFQSRRPNTSFCFLDIRSPGLGDTAMYLCATNEQYFGPGTRLTVT.

Note on this clone: Because it lacks the conserved phenylalanine or tryptophan at the end, this CDR3 is likely a read error. It is unclear where the CDR3 begins or ends on the DNA, so no DNA is shown, and the CDR3 is as TCRdb lists it. The chain joins TRBV5-6 to TRBJ1-2; the listed D gene, TRBD1, was not tested against the DNA. The CDR3 extends over 14 residues, inclusive of both ends. Looked up from germline, CDR1 is SGHDT and CDR2 is YYEEEE. The CDR3 sequence: CASSLISGQGAKEL.

This clone occurred a few times. The gene calls are TRBV6-4 and TRBJ1-5; tentatively, D is TRBD1 (5 bases). In germline, CDR1 is MRHNA, CDR2 SNTAGT. The V end was cut by 5 bases, the J end by 5 bases, with 10 bases between. This CDR3 is 13 amino acids long. The CDR3 region is CASSSGADQPQHF. CDR3 nucleotides: TGTGCCAGCAGTAGCGGGGCCGATCAGCCCCAGCATTTT.

The gene calls are TRBV11-1 and TRBJ2-3; the match to TRBD2 covers 10 bases. Germline loops: CDR1 SGHAT, CDR2 FQDESV (reference sequence). V lost 1 base and J lost 1; bases outside the gene matches: 2. The CDR3 covers 16 residues. The DNA of the CDR3 is TGTGCCAGCAGCTTAGAAGCGGGGGGGGGCACAGATACGCAGTATTTT. It specifies CASSLEAGGGTDTQYF.

The chain employs TRBV5-1 and TRBJ2-7; TRBD1 agrees at 8 bases. From germline, CDR1 is SGHRS and CDR2 YFSETQ. This CDR3 has 15 amino acids. V lost 1 base to trimming and J lost 2 bases; unmatched junction nucleotides: 5. CDR3 sequence: CASSLLGQGPYEQYF. CDR3 sequence (DNA): TGCGCCAGCAGCTTGTTAGGACAGGGTCCCTACGAGCAGTACTTC.